The clone carrying this T cell receptor beta chain showed up many times. Other DNA sequences within the sample encode an identical CDR3. The authors' processing: For papillary thyroid cancer, a distant-metastasis classifier was constructed from CDR3 differences observed across clinicopathological groups. Using MiXCR, TCRdb re-called clones from the PCR reads. The V and J calls shown here were made by TCRdb, not taken from the authors' results. The sample contains under 25,000 clones, less than 20% of which appear only once. The sample belongs to a study of metastatic and nonmetastatic thyroid tumors. Across the whole study: For malignant and benign thyroid patients, tumor or nodule tissue and blood were the sources whose repertoires were compared.

Germline V gives CDR1 MNHEY, CDR2 SVGEGT. V was clipped by 5 bases and J by 5 bases, with 10 bases between them. CDR3 length: 13 residues. Every patient was untreated before thyroid surgery. The chain recombines TRBV6-2 or TRBV6-3 with TRBJ1-5; D is perhaps TRBD1 (5 bases). What was sequenced was blood. The receptor comes from a female donor with papillary thyroid cancer or a benign thyroid nodule (not recorded which). Some clones in this sample may be carry-over from other donors' samples. The CDR3 spells CASSQTEHQPQHF. The CDR3 DNA follows: TGTGCCAGCAGTCAGACAGAACATCAGCCCCAGCATTTT.